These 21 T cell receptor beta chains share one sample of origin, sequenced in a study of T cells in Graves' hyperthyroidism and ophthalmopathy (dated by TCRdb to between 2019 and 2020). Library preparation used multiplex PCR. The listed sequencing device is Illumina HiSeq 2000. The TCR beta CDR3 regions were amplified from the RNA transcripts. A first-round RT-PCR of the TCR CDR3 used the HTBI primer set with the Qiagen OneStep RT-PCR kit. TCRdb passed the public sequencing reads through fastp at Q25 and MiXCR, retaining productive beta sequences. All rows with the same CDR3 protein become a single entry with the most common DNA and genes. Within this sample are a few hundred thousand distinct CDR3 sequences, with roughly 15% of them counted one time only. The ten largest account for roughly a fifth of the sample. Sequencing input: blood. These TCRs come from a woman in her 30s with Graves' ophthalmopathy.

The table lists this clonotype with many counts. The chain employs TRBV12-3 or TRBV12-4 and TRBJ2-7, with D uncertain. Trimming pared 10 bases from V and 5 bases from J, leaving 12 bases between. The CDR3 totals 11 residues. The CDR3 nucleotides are TGTGCCACCTACAAGGCGGACGAGCAGTACTTC. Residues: CATYKADEQYF.

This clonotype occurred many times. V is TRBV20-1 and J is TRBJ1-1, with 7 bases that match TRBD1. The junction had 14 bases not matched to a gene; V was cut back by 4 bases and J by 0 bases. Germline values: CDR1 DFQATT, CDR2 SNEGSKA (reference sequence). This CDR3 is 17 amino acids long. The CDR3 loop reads CSAKGTLTGQMNTEAFF. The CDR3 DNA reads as TGCAGTGCTAAAGGAACGTTAACGGGACAGATGAACACTGAAGCTTTCTTT.

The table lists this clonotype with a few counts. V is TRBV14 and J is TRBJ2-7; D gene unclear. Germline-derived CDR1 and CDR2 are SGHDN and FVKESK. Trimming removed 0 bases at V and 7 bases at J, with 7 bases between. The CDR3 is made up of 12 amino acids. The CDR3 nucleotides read TGTGCCAGCAGCCAAGATCTCTGGGAGCAGTACTTC. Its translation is CASSQDLWEQYF.

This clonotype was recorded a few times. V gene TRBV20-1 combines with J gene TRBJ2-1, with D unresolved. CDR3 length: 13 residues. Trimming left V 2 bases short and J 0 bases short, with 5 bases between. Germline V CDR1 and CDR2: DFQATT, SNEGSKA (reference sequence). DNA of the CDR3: TGCAGTGCTAGACCGAGCTCCTACAATGAGCAGTTCTTC. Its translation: CSARPSSYNEQFF.

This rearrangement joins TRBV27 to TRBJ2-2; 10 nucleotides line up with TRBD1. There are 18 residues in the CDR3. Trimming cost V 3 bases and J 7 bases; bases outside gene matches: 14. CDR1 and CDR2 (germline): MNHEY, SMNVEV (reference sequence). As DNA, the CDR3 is TGTGCCAGCAGTTTCCCACCCCGCGACAGGGGGCTTGTCGGGGAGCTGTTTTTT. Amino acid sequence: CASSFPPRDRGLVGELFF.

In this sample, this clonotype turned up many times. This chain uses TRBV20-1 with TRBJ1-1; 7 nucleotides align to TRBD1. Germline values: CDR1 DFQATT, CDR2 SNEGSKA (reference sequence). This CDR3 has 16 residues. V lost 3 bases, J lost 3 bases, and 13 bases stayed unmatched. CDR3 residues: CSASLGQVGIDTEAFF. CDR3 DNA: TGCAGTGCTAGCCTCGGACAGGTGGGGATTGACACTGAAGCTTTCTTT.

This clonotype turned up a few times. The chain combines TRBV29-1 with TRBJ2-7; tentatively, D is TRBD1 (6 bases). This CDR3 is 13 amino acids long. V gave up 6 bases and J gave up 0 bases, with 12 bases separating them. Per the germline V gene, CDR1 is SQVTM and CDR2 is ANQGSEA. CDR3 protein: CSVPGQSSYEQYF. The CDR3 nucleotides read TGCAGCGTCCCGGGACAATCCTCCTACGAGCAGTACTTC.

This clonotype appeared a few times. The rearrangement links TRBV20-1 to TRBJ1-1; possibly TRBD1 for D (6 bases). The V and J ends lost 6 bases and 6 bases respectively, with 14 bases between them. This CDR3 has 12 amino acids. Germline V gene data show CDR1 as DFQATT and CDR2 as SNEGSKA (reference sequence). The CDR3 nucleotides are TGCAGTGCGGGGGCCCCGCCGGCTGAAGCTTTCTTT. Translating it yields CSAGAPPAEAFF.

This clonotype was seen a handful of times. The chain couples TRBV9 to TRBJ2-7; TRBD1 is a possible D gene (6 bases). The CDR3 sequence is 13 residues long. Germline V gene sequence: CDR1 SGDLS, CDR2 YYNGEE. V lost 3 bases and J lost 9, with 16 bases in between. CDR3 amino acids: CASSETTGSVQYF. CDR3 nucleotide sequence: TGTGCCAGCAGCGAGACTACAGGGTCCGTGCAGTACTTC. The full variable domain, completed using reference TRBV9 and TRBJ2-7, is DSGVTQTPKHLITATGQRVTLRCSPRSGDLSVYWYQQSLDQGLQFLIQYYNGEERAKGNILERFSAQQFPDLHSELNLSSLELGDSALYFCASSETTGSVQYFGPGTRLTVT.

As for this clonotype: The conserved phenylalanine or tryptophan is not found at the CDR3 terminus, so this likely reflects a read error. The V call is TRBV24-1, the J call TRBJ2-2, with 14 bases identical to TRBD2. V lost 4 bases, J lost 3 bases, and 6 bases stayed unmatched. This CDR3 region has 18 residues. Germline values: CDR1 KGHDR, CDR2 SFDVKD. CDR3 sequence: CATSERTSGGTYTGELFS. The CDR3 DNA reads TGTGCCACCAGTGAAAGGACTAGCGGGGGGACCTACACCGGGGAGCTGTTTTCT.

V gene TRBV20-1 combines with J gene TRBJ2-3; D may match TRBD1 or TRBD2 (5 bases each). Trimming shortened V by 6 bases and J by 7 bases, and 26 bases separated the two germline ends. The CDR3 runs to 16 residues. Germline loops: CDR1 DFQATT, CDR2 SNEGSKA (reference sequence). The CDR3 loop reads CSATNKRTPLGYTQYF. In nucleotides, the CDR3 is TGCAGTGCCACCAACAAGCGGACACCCCTGGGGTATACGCAGTATTTT.

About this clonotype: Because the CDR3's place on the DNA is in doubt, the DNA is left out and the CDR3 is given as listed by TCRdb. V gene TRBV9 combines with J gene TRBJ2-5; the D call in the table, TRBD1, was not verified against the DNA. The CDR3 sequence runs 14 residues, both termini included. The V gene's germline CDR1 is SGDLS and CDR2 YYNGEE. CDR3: CASSFGDGTGPVYF.

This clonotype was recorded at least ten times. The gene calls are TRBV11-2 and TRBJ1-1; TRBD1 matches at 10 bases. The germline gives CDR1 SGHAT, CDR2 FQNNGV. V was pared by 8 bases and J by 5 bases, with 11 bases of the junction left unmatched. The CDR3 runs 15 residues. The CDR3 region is CASGTGTGVVTEAFF. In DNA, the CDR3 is TGTGCCAGCGGAACCGGGACAGGGGTTGTGACTGAAGCTTTCTTT.

In nucleotides, the CDR3 is TGTGCCAGTAGTAAAATCCGTAACGGGGTTGGCCCAGATACGCAGTATTTT. It encodes CASSKIRNGVGPDTQYF. The chain uses TRBV19 and TRBJ2-3, with a weak D call TRBD2 (5 bases). This CDR3 has 17 amino acids. Trimming shortened V by 4 bases and J by 4 bases, and 21 bases separated the two germline ends. CDR1 and CDR2 from the germline V gene are LNHDA and SQIVND (reference sequence).

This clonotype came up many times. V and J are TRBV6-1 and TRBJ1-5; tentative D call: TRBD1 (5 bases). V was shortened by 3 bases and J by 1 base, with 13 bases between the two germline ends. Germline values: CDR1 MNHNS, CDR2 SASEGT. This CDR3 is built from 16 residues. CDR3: CASSDPRGSSNQPQHF. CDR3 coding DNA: TGTGCCAGCAGTGATCCGAGGGGCTCCAGCAATCAGCCCCAGCATTTT.

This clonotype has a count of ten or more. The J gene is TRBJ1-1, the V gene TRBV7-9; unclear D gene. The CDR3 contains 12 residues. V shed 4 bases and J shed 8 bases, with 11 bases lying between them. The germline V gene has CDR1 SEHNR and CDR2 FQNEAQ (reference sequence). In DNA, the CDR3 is TGTGCCAGCAGCTCTTCTTTGGTCGAAGCTTTCTTT. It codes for CASSSSLVEAFF.

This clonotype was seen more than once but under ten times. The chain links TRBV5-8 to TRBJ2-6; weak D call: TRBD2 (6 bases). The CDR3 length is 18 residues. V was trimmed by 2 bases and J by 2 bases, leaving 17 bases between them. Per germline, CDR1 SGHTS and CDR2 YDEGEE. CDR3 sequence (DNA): TGTGCCAGCAGCTTAAACCGCGGCGGGGCGGCTGGGGCCAACGTCCTGACTTTC. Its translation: CASSLNRGGAAGANVLTF. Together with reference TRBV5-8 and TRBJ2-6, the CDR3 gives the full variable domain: EAGVTQSPTHLIKTRGQQATLRCSPISGHTSVYWYQQALGLGLQFLLWYDEGEERNRGNFPPRFSGRQFPNYSSELNVNALELEDSALYLCASSLNRGGAAGANVLTFGAGSRLTVL.

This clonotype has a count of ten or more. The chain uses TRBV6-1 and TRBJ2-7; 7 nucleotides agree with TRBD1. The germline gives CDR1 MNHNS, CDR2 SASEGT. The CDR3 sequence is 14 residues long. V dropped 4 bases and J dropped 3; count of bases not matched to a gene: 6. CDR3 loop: CASSVQQGSYEQYF. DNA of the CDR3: TGTGCCAGCAGTGTCCAACAGGGGAGCTACGAGCAGTACTTC.

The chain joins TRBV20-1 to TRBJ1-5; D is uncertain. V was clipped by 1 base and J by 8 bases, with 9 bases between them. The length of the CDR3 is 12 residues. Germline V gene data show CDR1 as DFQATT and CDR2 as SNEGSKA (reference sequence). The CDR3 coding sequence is TGCAGTGCTAGAGCTGGAAGGGAGCCCCAGCATTTT. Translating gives CSARAGREPQHF.

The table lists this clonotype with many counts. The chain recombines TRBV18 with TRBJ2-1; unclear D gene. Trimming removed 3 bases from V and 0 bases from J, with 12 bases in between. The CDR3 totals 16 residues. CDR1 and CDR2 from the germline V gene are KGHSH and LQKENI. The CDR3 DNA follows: TGTGCCAGCTCACCCTCTGCGGTTAACTCCTACAATGAGCAGTTCTTC. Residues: CASSPSAVNSYNEQFF. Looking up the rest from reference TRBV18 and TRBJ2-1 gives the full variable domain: NAGVMQNPRHLVRRRGQEARLRCSPMKGHSHVYWYRQLPEEGLKFMVYLQKENIIDESGMPKERFSAEFPKEGPSILRIQQVVRGDSAAYFCASSPSAVNSYNEQFFGPGTRLTVL.

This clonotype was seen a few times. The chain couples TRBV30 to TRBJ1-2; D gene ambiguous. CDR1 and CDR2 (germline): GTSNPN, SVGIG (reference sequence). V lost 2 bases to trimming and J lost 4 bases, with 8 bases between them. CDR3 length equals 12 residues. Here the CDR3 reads CAWSSGFYGYTF. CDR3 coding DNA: TGTGCCTGGAGTTCCGGGTTCTATGGCTACACCTTC.